What follows are 19 T cell receptor beta chains derived from one specimen sequenced in a study of cytomegalovirus exposure and HLA in healthy donors. The PCR used 60 Vbeta and 13 Jbeta primers. Clones were sequenced by immunoSEQ multiplex PCR, and TCRdb holds only the in-frame ones, with some missing. Seen here are approximately 120,000 clones, about 76% observed once, and the top ten hold over 7.5%. Sequencing used PBMCs. The receptors derive from a man aged 35 to 55 in good health and CMV-seronegative.

This rearrangement joins TRBV6-1 to TRBJ1-1, with D unclear. There are 13 residues in the CDR3. Germline V gene data show CDR1 as MNHNS and CDR2 as SASEGT. Trimming removed 2 bases from V and 6 bases from J, with 10 bases in between. The CDR3: CASSEWQVAEAFF. In nucleotides, the CDR3 is TGTGCCAGCAGTGAATGGCAGGTCGCTGAAGCTTTCTTT.

The V call is TRBV28, the J call TRBJ1-5; D is undetermined. Germline assignment: CDR1 MDHEN and CDR2 SYDVKM. Trimming left V 6 bases short and J 4 bases short, with 16 bases between. The length of the CDR3 is 15 residues. This CDR3 reads CASSPRFGGNQPQHF. The CDR3 DNA sequence: TGTGCCAGCAGCCCCAGATTTGGAGGGAATCAGCCCCAGCATTTT.

CDR3 DNA sequence: TGCGCCAGCAGCCTCATACCATCCCCAGGACAGGGCCCTGAAGCTTTCTTT. As protein: CASSLIPSPGQGPEAFF. The chain carries TRBV4-1 and TRBJ1-1, with 8 positions matching TRBD1. The CDR3 contains 17 residues. The germline CDR1 and CDR2 sequences are MGHRA and YSYEKL. Trimming at V came to 4 bases and at J to 6 bases, leaving 16 bases not matched to a gene.

The sample holds a few counts of this clone. J is TRBJ1-1 and V is TRBV11-2, with D unresolved. The V end was cut by 4 bases, the J end by 9 bases, with 18 bases between. The CDR3 loop spans 14 amino acids. The germline gives CDR1 SGHAT, CDR2 FQNNGV. CDR3 DNA sequence: TGTGCCAGCAGCTCCCTGCCGTCCGGTGGTAAAGCTTTCTTT. It codes for CASSSLPSGGKAFF.

The V and J genes are TRBV4-3 and TRBJ1-4, with TRBD1 matching 9 bases. Germline V gives CDR1 LGHNA, CDR2 YSLEER. CDR3 size: 18 residues. The V and J ends lost 0 bases and 8 bases, in that order; junction bases with no gene match: 13. CDR3 sequence reads: CASSQDAAGQGAGEKLFF. CDR3 in DNA: TGCGCCAGCAGCCAAGACGCCGCGGGACAGGGAGCAGGAGAAAAACTGTTTTTT.

This sequence joins TRBV25-1 and TRBJ2-2, with no clear D. V was pared by 3 bases and J by 3 bases, with 11 bases between. CDR1 MGHDK and CDR2 SYGVNS come from the germline V gene. This CDR3 contains 15 residues. CDR3 sequence (DNA): TGTGCCAGCAGTGAGGCTAGAATCGACACCGGGGAGCTGTTTTTT. Translating gives CASSEARIDTGELFF.

The chain recombines TRBV4-3 with TRBJ1-1, with a tentative D call TRBD1 (6 bases). CDR3 length: 14 residues. Germline-derived CDR1 and CDR2 are LGHNA and YSLEER. Trimming took off 4 bases at V and 3 bases at J, with 12 bases between the two ends. The CDR3 DNA reads TGCGCCAGCAGCCCCCGAGGGGGGGACACTGAAGCTTTCTTT. As protein: CASSPRGGDTEAFF.

This clone showed up just a few times. The chain combines TRBV2 with TRBJ2-5, with 9 nucleotides matching TRBD1. The CDR3 consists of 14 residues. Looked up from germline, CDR1 is SNHLY and CDR2 is FYNNEI. V was pared by 6 bases and J by 4 bases, with 6 bases of the junction left unmatched. DNA for the CDR3: TGTGCCAGCAGGTATCCGGGACAGGGAGAGACCCAGTACTTC. Encoded protein: CASRYPGQGETQYF.

This clone was found a few times. A junction boundary mismatches the germline segment, possibly from a read error. The V and J genes are TRBV7-9 and TRBJ1-3, with 8 bases identical to TRBD1. CDR3 size: 15 residues. Germline V CDR1 and CDR2: SEHNR, FQNEAQ (reference sequence). The chain's CDR3 is CSSSRTTGAGNTIYF. The CDR3 DNA follows: TGTTCCAGCAGCCGAACGACAGGGGCTGGAAACACCATATATTTT.

The chain recombines TRBV29-1 with TRBJ2-5; 9 bases match TRBD2. The J call is in doubt because the DNA end fits TRBJ2-7 better. Per germline, CDR1 SQVTM and CDR2 ANQGSEA. The CDR3 loop spans 17 amino acids. Here the CDR3 reads CSATRGNSGGPAYEQYF. The CDR3 coding sequence is TGCAGCGCCACGCGTGGGAACAGCGGGGGGCCTGCCTACGAGCAGTACTTC.

The chain uses TRBV19 and TRBJ2-3; 10 positions agree with TRBD2. CDR1 and CDR2 (germline): LNHDA, SQIVND (reference sequence). The junction had 3 bases not matched to a gene; V was cut back by 8 bases and J by 1 base. CDR3 length equals 14 residues. The CDR3 bases are TGTGCCAGTTCCGGGACTAGCGGCACAGATACGCAGTATTTT. It codes for CASSGTSGTDTQYF.

The chain employs TRBV6-5 and TRBJ1-4; 7 bases map to TRBD1. CDR1 is MNHEY, CDR2 SVGAGI, per germline. The CDR3 covers 15 residues. V was clipped by 4 bases and J by 5 bases; unmatched bases: 7. The CDR3 bases are TGTGCCAGCAGTTCCGACAGGGCAATAAATGAAAAACTGTTTTTT. This sequence encodes CASSSDRAINEKLFF.

This chain links TRBV9 with TRBJ2-5, with D perhaps TRBD1 (5 bases). The V gene's germline CDR1 is SGDLS and CDR2 YYNGEE. V lost 0 bases and J 2 bases, leaving 11 bases between the germline ends. This CDR3 spans 15 amino acids. The CDR3 here is CASSVGQGRQETQYF. The CDR3 nucleotides read TGTGCCAGCAGCGTAGGTCAGGGAAGGCAAGAGACCCAGTACTTC. Using reference TRBV9 and TRBJ2-5 for the parts outside the CDR3, the full variable domain is DSGVTQTPKHLITATGQRVTLRCSPRSGDLSVYWYQQSLDQGLQFLIQYYNGEERAKGNILERFSAQQFPDLHSELNLSSLELGDSALYFCASSVGQGRQETQYFGPGTRLLVL.

This clone was recorded a few times. The V gene is TRBV4-3, the J gene TRBJ2-1; 7 bases agree with TRBD1. The germline V gene has CDR1 LGHNA and CDR2 YSLEER. Trimming took 3 bases from V and 5 from J; bases not matched to a gene: 4. The CDR3 runs 14 residues. The CDR3 spells CASSQRTGDNEQFF. The CDR3 nucleotides read TGCGCCAGCAGCCAGAGGACAGGAGACAATGAGCAGTTCTTC.

The V gene is TRBV7-3, the J gene TRBJ1-2, with no clear D. Germline V gene sequence: CDR1 SGHTA, CDR2 FQGTGA. The ends were cut back, 2 bases at V and 4 bases at J, with 5 bases in the middle. The CDR3 is made up of 12 amino acids. CDR3 coding DNA: TGTGCCAGCAGCTTATCCGTCTATGGCTACACCTTC. This translates into CASSLSVYGYTF.

The chain has TRBV16 and TRBJ2-7; D not certain. Per germline, CDR1 KGHSY and CDR2 FQNENV. The length of the CDR3 is 13 residues. Trimming left V 0 bases short and J 9 bases short, with 12 bases between. The CDR3 here is CASSQSALPRQYF. The CDR3 bases are TGTGCCAGCAGCCAATCCGCCCTCCCGAGGCAGTACTTC.

The rearrangement uses TRBV6-6 and TRBJ2-1; D is perhaps TRBD1 (6 bases). Looked up from germline, CDR1 is MNHNY and CDR2 is SVGAGI (reference sequence). The V end was cut by 5 bases, the J end by 8 bases, with 22 bases between. The CDR3 is 16 residues long. The CDR3, as DNA: TGTGCCAGCAGTCTTACAGGAACAGGGAAGGGCTATGAGCAGTTCTTC. It yields the protein CASSLTGTGKGYEQFF.

This clone has more than one count but fewer than ten. CDR3 protein: CASSRLVRTDTQYF. The CDR3 DNA follows: TGTGCCAGCAGCAGACTAGTACGCACAGATACGCAGTATTTT. This chain connects TRBV6-5 to TRBJ2-3; D may be TRBD2 (6 bases). The length of the CDR3 is 14 residues. The ends were cut back, 6 bases at V and 1 base at J, with 11 bases in the middle. Germline CDR1 and CDR2: MNHEY and SVGAGI.

This sequence joins TRBV23-1 and TRBJ2-3, with TRBD1 matching 11 bases. TRBV23-1 is an ORF for which the function is uncertain. V lost 4 bases, J lost 5 bases, and 8 bases stayed unmatched. CDR3 length equals 16 residues. The CDR3 sequence: CASSPRGQGAGDTQYF. The CDR3 DNA sequence: TGCGCCAGCAGTCCCCGAGGACAGGGGGCAGGAGATACGCAGTATTTT.